Listed here is a single T cell receptor beta chain. The sample comes from a study of shared clonotypes between healthy human individuals. Method: immunoSEQ multiplex PCR; TCRdb's copy keeps in-frame clones and lacks some. The table records 450,000 or so clones, roughly three quarters of them present only once. Looked up from germline, CDR1 is SGHAT and CDR2 is FQDESV (reference sequence). CDR3 length equals 14 residues. The V end was cut by 5 bases, the J end by 0 bases, with 10 bases between. Sequenced sample: PBMCs. The J gene is TRBJ1-1, the V gene TRBV11-1, with D perhaps matching TRBD1 (6 bases). The source is a woman in her 40s in good health. Some clones in this sample may be carry-over from other donors' samples. CDR3 nucleotide sequence: TGTGCCAGCAGCCGGGACACAATGAACACTGAAGCTTTCTTT. Residues: CASSRDTMNTEAFF. Full variable domain (remainder filled in from reference TRBV11-1 and TRBJ1-1): EAEVAQSPRYKITEKSQAVAFWCDPISGHATLYWYRQILGQGPELLVQFQDESVVDDSQLPKDRFSAERLKGVDSTLKIQPAELGDSAMYLCASSRDTMNTEAFFGQGTRLTVV.